These T cell receptor beta chains were read from a single sample in a study of cytomegalovirus exposure and HLA in healthy donors. Profiling relied on immunoSEQ multiplex PCR, and the TCRdb table lists in-frame clones only, not all of them. The sample has approximately 170,000 clones, roughly 84% seen once; the top ten hold more than 1%. The material sequenced was PBMCs. These receptors were collected from a boy younger than 10 in good health and CMV-seronegative. Both conserved end residues are part of each CDR3. The D gene is left open where the match is weak. Part of the rows lack a size; the others show once, few, many or a class for expanded clones.

DNA: TGTGCCAGCATCAGAAGGGGGTGGAACACTGAAGCTTTCTTT
CDR3: CASIRRGWNTEAFF
D: -
V: TRBV6-1
size: -
J: TRBJ1-1

DNA: TGTGCCAGCAGCCGAACTAGCGGGAGGGCCGCGGGGGATACGCAGTATTTT
CDR3: CASSRTSGRAAGDTQYF
D: TRBD2
V: TRBV7-9
size: -
J: TRBJ2-3

DNA: TGTGCCAGCAGCTTCCAGCGGGGGGCAGGCCAGTACTTC
CDR3: CASSFQRGAGQYF
D: TRBD2
V: TRBV5-6
size: -
J: TRBJ2-5

DNA: TGCGCCAGCAGCCAATTTTTGCCCTCCTACACAGATACGCAGTATTTT
CDR3: CASSQFLPSYTDTQYF
D: -
V: TRBV4-1
size: -
J: TRBJ2-3

DNA: TGTGCCAGCAGCGTAGAGGCGGGGACCTACACCGGGGAGCTGTTTTTT
CDR3: CASSVEAGTYTGELFF
D: -
V: TRBV9
size: once
J: TRBJ2-2

DNA: TGTGCCAGTAGTGTAGGGACAGGCCGTGAAGCTTTCTTT
CDR3: CASSVGTGREAFF
D: TRBD1
V: TRBV19
size: -
J: TRBJ1-1

DNA: TGTGCCAGCAGTGAACAGGGTGGGTCCACCGGGGAGCTGTTTTTT
CDR3: CASSEQGGSTGELFF
D: -
V: TRBV6-1
size: -
J: TRBJ2-2

DNA: TGTGCCAGCTCACCACCTTACTCTGGAGCGGGAGTATCGGAGACCCAGTACTTC
CDR3: CASSPPYSGAGVSETQYF
D: TRBD2
V: TRBV18
size: -
J: TRBJ2-5

DNA: TGTGCCAGTAGTGACCCAGGGTTCGGAAACACCATATATTTT
CDR3: CASSDPGFGNTIYF
D: -
V: TRBV19
size: medium-sized
J: TRBJ1-3

DNA: TGCGCCAGCAGCCCCAGACTAGCGGGAGGCACCTACGAGCAGTACTTC
CDR3: CASSPRLAGGTYEQYF
D: TRBD2
V: TRBV4-1
size: -
J: TRBJ2-7

DNA: TGTGCCAGCAGTGATCGCAGGGGGAACACTGAAGCTTTCTTT
CDR3: CASSDRRGNTEAFF
D: -
V: TRBV6-1
size: -
J: TRBJ1-1

DNA: TGTGCCAGCAGTGACGACAGGCCCGGCACTGAAGCTTTCTTT
CDR3: CASSDDRPGTEAFF
D: -
V: TRBV6-6
size: once
J: TRBJ1-1

DNA: TGCACCAGCAGCCATTCTACTAGGTTCTCCTCCTACAATGAGCAGTTCTTC
CDR3: CTSSHSTRFSSYNEQFF
D: -
V: TRBV1
size: -
J: TRBJ2-1

DNA: TGTGCCAGCAGTCGATTTAACTGGGGGCACTACGAGCAGTACTTC
CDR3: CASSRFNWGHYEQYF
D: -
V: TRBV27
size: -
J: TRBJ2-7

DNA: TGTGCCAGCAGGACAGGCTTGAACACTGAAGCTTTCTTT
CDR3: CASRTGLNTEAFF
D: -
V: TRBV6-5
size: -
J: TRBJ1-1

DNA: TGCAGCGTTGAACGCCGGGACAGGGGGGGTGCTTTCTTT
CDR3: CSVERRDRGGAFF
D: TRBD1
V: TRBV29-1
size: -
J: TRBJ1-1

DNA: TGTGCCAGCAGTTCCTACTCGACAGGGAGATCCGGCTACACCTTC
CDR3: CASSSYSTGRSGYTF
D: TRBD1
V: TRBV27
size: -
J: TRBJ1-2

DNA: TGTGCCAGCAGCCCAGGCCCTTCATATCGCTACGAGCAGTACTTC
CDR3: CASSPGPSYRYEQYF
D: -
V: TRBV7-8
size: -
J: TRBJ2-7

DNA: TGTGCCAGTAGTAGGACACCTAACTATGGCTACACCTTC
CDR3: CASSRTPNYGYTF
D: -
V: TRBV19
size: -
J: TRBJ1-2

DNA: TGCGCCAGCACCTCCTGGAGACTAGCGGGAGGCCCGGGCGGAGAGACCCAGTACTTC
CDR3: CASTSWRLAGGPGGETQYF
D: TRBD2
V: TRBV10-1
size: -
J: TRBJ2-5

DNA: TGTGCCAGCAGCCCCATCGCTAGCGGGGGAATATACAATGAGCAGTTCTTC
CDR3: CASSPIASGGIYNEQFF
D: TRBD2
V: TRBV25-1
size: -
J: TRBJ2-1

DNA: TGTGCCAGCTCACCACCGGCGGGGTTTGCAAACACCATATATTTT
CDR3: CASSPPAGFANTIYF
D: -
V: TRBV18
size: -
J: TRBJ1-3

DNA: TGTGCCAGTAGTGGGAGTCCTGGGGCCAACGTCCTGACTTTC
CDR3: CASSGSPGANVLTF
D: -
V: TRBV19
size: -
J: TRBJ2-6

DNA: TGTGCCAGCAGCTCGGCGGACAGGGCTGGGGTCACTGAAGCTTTCTTT
CDR3: CASSSADRAGVTEAFF
D: TRBD1
V: TRBV13
size: -
J: TRBJ1-1

DNA: TGTGCCAGCAGCTCAGTCCGGACAGGGCCCGGGGAGCTGTTTTTT
CDR3: CASSSVRTGPGELFF
D: TRBD1
V: TRBV13
size: -
J: TRBJ2-2

DNA: TGCGCCAGCAGCTTGATATCGGGACAGGACTATGGCTACACCTTC
CDR3: CASSLISGQDYGYTF
D: TRBD1
V: TRBV5-1
size: -
J: TRBJ1-2

DNA: TGTTCCAGCAGCTTTCTTAGCGGGGCTTCTCGCACAGATACGCAGTATTTT
CDR3: CSSSFLSGASRTDTQYF
D: TRBD2
V: TRBV7-9
size: -
J: TRBJ2-3

DNA: TGTGCCAGCAGTGAATGGGGGACAGGGAATCAGCCCCAGCATTTT
CDR3: CASSEWGTGNQPQHF
D: TRBD1
V: TRBV2
size: -
J: TRBJ1-5

DNA: TGTGCCAGCAGCCTGAGGGGGGGGAACACTGAAGCTTTCTTT
CDR3: CASSLRGGNTEAFF
D: -
V: TRBV5-6
size: once
J: TRBJ1-1

DNA: TGTGCCAGCAGCTTAGAGGTCCGGGGACTAGCGGCATACGAGCAGTACTTC
CDR3: CASSLEVRGLAAYEQYF
D: TRBD2
V: TRBV7-9
size: -
J: TRBJ2-7

DNA: TGTGCCAGCAGTTATTTTATTGGAGGAGAAGCTTTCTTT
CDR3: CASSYFIGGEAFF
D: -
V: TRBV6-5
size: -
J: TRBJ1-1

DNA: TGTGCCAGCAGCCAACAGAGGGCTGGGTCCTACAATGAGCAGTTCTTC
CDR3: CASSQQRAGSYNEQFF
D: -
V: TRBV4-2
size: -
J: TRBJ2-1

DNA: TGTGCCAGCAGCCTAGGTCCCCAGGGGCTCTTGGGCACTGAAGCTTTCTTT
CDR3: CASSLGPQGLLGTEAFF
D: -
V: TRBV27
size: few
J: TRBJ1-1

DNA: TGTGCCAGCAGCCGACGACGGGAGGGAACCTACAATGAGCAGTTCTTC
CDR3: CASSRRREGTYNEQFF
D: TRBD2
V: TRBV4-2
size: once
J: TRBJ2-1

DNA: TGTGCCAGCAGTGAAGGAAGGAGGGGGCGCACAGATACGCAGTATTTT
CDR3: CASSEGRRGRTDTQYF
D: -
V: TRBV2
size: -
J: TRBJ2-3

DNA: TGTGCCAGCAGTTCTCGACTGAACACCGGGGAGCTGTTTTTT
CDR3: CASSSRLNTGELFF
D: -
V: TRBV27
size: few
J: TRBJ2-2

DNA: TGTGCCAGCAGTTCTCCGGGACTAGCGGGAAGTAATGAGCAGTTCTTC
CDR3: CASSSPGLAGSNEQFF
D: TRBD2
V: TRBV6-5
size: -
J: TRBJ2-1

DNA: TGTGCCAGCAGCCCCAGGACAGGGGTAGGGGACACCATATATTTT
CDR3: CASSPRTGVGDTIYF
D: TRBD1
V: TRBV7-6
size: once
J: TRBJ1-3

DNA: TGTGCCAGCAGTTACAGCCTTAGTTGGGAGACCCAGTACTTC
CDR3: CASSYSLSWETQYF
D: -
V: TRBV6-5
size: -
J: TRBJ2-5

DNA: TGCAGCGTTGAGGGGGCAGGGGGAGGCGGGAACACTGAAGCTTTCTTT
CDR3: CSVEGAGGGGNTEAFF
D: TRBD1
V: TRBV29-1
size: -
J: TRBJ1-1

DNA: TGTGCCAGCAGCTTTGACGGGACTAGCGGGACCTACGAGCAGTACTTC
CDR3: CASSFDGTSGTYEQYF
D: TRBD2
V: TRBV7-8
size: few
J: TRBJ2-7

DNA: TGTGCCAGCAGTGAAGCGAGCGGGGTAGTCGGTTCACCCCTCCACTTT
CDR3: CASSEASGVVGSPLHF
D: -
V: TRBV2
size: -
J: TRBJ1-6

DNA: TGTGCCAGCAGCGGCGGGACTAGCGGGGGGGCACGCAGCACAGATACGCAGTATTTT
CDR3: CASSGGTSGGARSTDTQYF
D: TRBD2
V: TRBV5-6
size: -
J: TRBJ2-3

DNA: TGTGCCCGCCCGGGGGCTAGCGGAGTCACCTACAATGAGCAGTTCTTC
CDR3: CARPGASGVTYNEQFF
D: -
V: TRBV9
size: once
J: TRBJ2-1

DNA: TGTGCCAGCAGCTTAGAAGGGGTGAGAGCTTTCTTT
CDR3: CASSLEGVRAFF
D: -
V: TRBV7-8
size: -
J: TRBJ1-1

DNA: TGTGCCAGCGGATCACTAGCGGGAGGCAAAGATGAGCAGTTCTTC
CDR3: CASGSLAGGKDEQFF
D: TRBD2
V: TRBV27
size: few
J: TRBJ2-1

DNA: TGCGCCAGCATCGGAACTAGCTGGGGCCAAGAGACCCAGTACTTC
CDR3: CASIGTSWGQETQYF
D: -
V: TRBV5-1
size: few
J: TRBJ2-5

DNA: TGTGCCAGCAGGAGGGGGGGCTACAATGAGCAGTTCTTC
CDR3: CASRRGGYNEQFF
D: -
V: TRBV5-4
size: -
J: TRBJ2-1

DNA: TGCGCCAGCAGCCAAGCAGGGGGTGGTGGTGAAGCTTTCTTT
CDR3: CASSQAGGGGEAFF
D: TRBD1
V: TRBV4-3
size: -
J: TRBJ1-1

DNA: TGTGCCAGCAGTGTTAGTAGCGCATTCTCCTACAATGAGCAGTTCTTC
CDR3: CASSVSSAFSYNEQFF
D: -
V: TRBV2
size: -
J: TRBJ2-1

DNA: TGTGCCAGCGAGGACAGGGGCCTCTCTGGGGCCAACGTCCTGACTTTC
CDR3: CASEDRGLSGANVLTF
D: TRBD1
V: TRBV6-6
size: once
J: TRBJ2-6

DNA: TGTGCCAGCTCACAAGGAGGGAACATCTACGAGCAGTACTTC
CDR3: CASSQGGNIYEQYF
D: -
V: TRBV18
size: few
J: TRBJ2-7